One sample yielded the 2 T cell receptor beta chains listed below, sequenced in a study of glioma-infiltrating T cells after dendritic cell vaccination. Repertoires were generated with immunoSEQ multiplex PCR, while TCRdb's copy carries only in-frame clones and drops some. The data contain about 64,000 clones, 82% of them singletons. This material consisted of blood, taken before dendritic cell vaccination. Receptor source: a human donor with glioblastoma.

The rearrangement joins TRBV2 to TRBJ1-6; a weak D match, TRBD1 (5 bases). The CDR3 covers 15 residues. Trimming took 4 bases from V and 9 from J, leaving 16 bases between them. The V gene's germline CDR1 is SNHLY and CDR2 FYNNEI. The CDR3 region is CASSVGRAAASPLHF. The CDR3 coding sequence is TGTGCCAGCAGTGTCGGCAGGGCAGCCGCTTCACCCCTCCACTTT.

The chain recombines TRBV7-2 with TRBJ2-7; 12 positions agree with TRBD2. CDR3 length equals 14 residues. Germline V gene data show CDR1 as SGHTA and CDR2 as FQGNSA. The V and J ends lost 5 bases and 4 bases, in that order; junction bases with no gene match: 3. The CDR3 nucleotides read TGTGCCAGCAGCGTTACTAGCGGGGGGTACGAGCAGTACTTC. It codes for CASSVTSGGYEQYF.